This note documents a single T cell receptor beta chain sequence. Its antigen is undetermined. This entry comes from a study of shared clonotypes between healthy human individuals. In the original workflow: Because ImmunoSEQ provided only junction sequences with no quality scores, the filtering differed. The data were produced by immunoSEQ multiplex PCR, yet TCRdb's version contains in-frame clones alone and is incomplete. That table is the source of V, J and clone size, and D and trimming were worked out from the DNA. The sample lists 1.4 million or so clones, approximately 98.5% seen once, with about 0.4% in the top ten. Points from the study as a whole: Shared across four donors were around 5% of the naive CD4 clonotypes. The authors expected sequencing depth to affect clonotype sharing among donors.

The CDR3 has 14 residues. J was trimmed by 4 bases and V by 6 bases; bases with no gene match: 7. The germline V gene encodes CDR1 SGHTA and CDR2 FQGNSA. The gene calls are TRBV7-2 and TRBJ2-7, with TRBD1 matching over 9 bases. Sequencing used naive CD4+ T cells sorted from blood. Subset here: CD45RA+ positively selected. The sequence derives from a man between 25 and 39 years old in good health. The DNA for the CDR3 is TGTGCCAGCAGTCGGGGACAGGGTGTTTACGAGCAGTACTTC. This gives the protein CASSRGQGVYEQYF.